This T cell receptor beta chain was found in a study of blood T cell repertoires in COVID-19. About the research overall: COVID-19 samples from acute and convalescent phases originated in the United States, Italy and Spain. Sources were T cells, B-cell-depleted T cells, or PBMCs; the material itself was cDNA or gDNA.

This clone was seen a single time. In the authors' methods: Amplification with reference gene primers provided the estimates of nucleated cell counts. Here immunoSEQ multiplex PCR was the method, and the copy in TCRdb shows in-frame clones only, minus some. The V and J calls and the clone size are those of that table, but D and trimming were determined from the DNA. The repertoire consists of just under 150,000 clones, with about 89% occurring once and the leading ten covering roughly 35%. Between the trimmed V and J ends, which lost 3 bases and 3 bases, there was a span of 5 bases. The CDR3 covers 12 residues. CDR1 and CDR2 (germline): MGHRA, YSYEKL.

Sequenced sample: peripheral blood. The rearrangement uses TRBV4-1 and TRBJ1-1; D call uncertain. The clonotype was recovered from a man in his forties or fifties who had recovered from COVID-19. The CDR3: CASSHRDTEAFF. In DNA, the CDR3 is TGCGCCAGCAGCCACCGGGACACTGAAGCTTTCTTT.